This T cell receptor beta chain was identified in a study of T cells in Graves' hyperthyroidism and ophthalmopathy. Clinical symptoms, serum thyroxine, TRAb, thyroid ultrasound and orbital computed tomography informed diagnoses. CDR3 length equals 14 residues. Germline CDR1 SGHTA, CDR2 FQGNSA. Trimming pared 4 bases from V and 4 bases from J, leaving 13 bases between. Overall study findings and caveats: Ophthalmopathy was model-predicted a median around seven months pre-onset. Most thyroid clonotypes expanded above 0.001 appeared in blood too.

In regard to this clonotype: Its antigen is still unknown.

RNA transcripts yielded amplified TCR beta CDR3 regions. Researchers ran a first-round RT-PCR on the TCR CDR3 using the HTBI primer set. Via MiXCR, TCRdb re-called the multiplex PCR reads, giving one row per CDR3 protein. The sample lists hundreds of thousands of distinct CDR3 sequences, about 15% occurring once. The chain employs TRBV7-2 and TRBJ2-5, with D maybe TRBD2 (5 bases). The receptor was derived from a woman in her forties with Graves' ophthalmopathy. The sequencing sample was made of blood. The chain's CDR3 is CASSSELAGETQYF. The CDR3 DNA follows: TGTGCCAGCAGCTCCGAGTTGGCGGGAGAGACCCAGTACTTC.